This TCR beta chain was obtained from a study of blood T cell repertoires in COVID-19. Whole-study context: From T cells, B-cell-depleted T cells, or PBMCs came the material, which was cDNA or gDNA.

Measured with immunoSEQ multiplex PCR; TCRdb has only the in-frame clones, and not every one. Altogether about 270,000 clones are present, about four fifths being singletons, with the ten largest covering around 3%. Germline V lookup: CDR1 MNHEY, CDR2 SVGAGI. The CDR3 runs to 15 residues. V was clipped by 3 bases and J by 2 bases, with 14 bases between them. This TCR was recovered from a woman aged 55 to 70 with active or convalescent COVID-19. The chain employs TRBV6-5 and TRBJ2-7; tentative D call: TRBD2 (5 bases). The sample consisted of peripheral blood. The CDR3 region has the DNA TGTGCCAGCAGTTATGGAGGTGGGAACCCCTACGAGCAGTACTTC. The encoded protein is CASSYGGGNPYEQYF.